These 10 T cell receptor beta chains share one sample of origin, sequenced in a study of blood T cells in healthy people across ages (dated by TCRdb to 2015 to 2017). To prepare the library, 5' RACE was applied. TCRdb lists the instrument as Illumina HiSeq 2500. A second about 7 to 11 cycle PCR used a sample-barcoded 5' primer and a J-beta primer mix. TCRdb passed the public sequencing reads through fastp at Q25 and MiXCR, retaining productive beta sequences. Rows are combined by CDR3 protein, so each entry shows the most common genes and DNA. A total of roughly 1.5 million distinct CDR3 sequences appear in this sample, 40% to 45% of them only once. About 4.1% of the sample is in the top ten clones. Sequencing used blood. Every receptor here comes from a woman in her late teens or twenties in good health.

Remarks on this clonotype: A much larger clonotype is one base distant, so this may be a read error. The chain employs TRBV3-1 and TRBJ2-6; weak D call: TRBD2 (6 bases). The CDR3 runs 16 residues. CDR1 is LGHDT and CDR2 is YNNKEL in the germline V gene (reference sequence). The CDR3 spells CASSRLGGSGANVLTF. CDR3 in DNA: TGTGCCAGCAGCCGACTCGGGGGATCTGGAGCCAACGTCCTGACTTTC. The full variable domain, rest sourced from reference TRBV3-1 and TRBJ2-6, is DTAVSQTPKYLVTQMGNDKSIKCEQNLGHDTMYWYKQDSKKFLKIMFSYNNKELIINETVPNRFSPKSPDKAHLNLHINSLELGDSAVYFCASSRLGGSGANVLTFGAGSRLTVL.

The table lists this clonotype with a count of one. The rearrangement joins TRBV6-2 or TRBV6-3 to TRBJ1-1; D is uncertain. Per germline, CDR1 MNHEY and CDR2 SVGEGT. V was clipped by 7 bases and J by 0 bases, with 12 bases between them. The CDR3 is 14 amino acids. This CDR3 is CASIRPHLNTEAFF. CDR3 coding DNA: TGTGCCAGCATTAGACCCCATTTGAACACTGAAGCTTTCTTT.

The CDR3 reads CASSQATINTEAFF. The CDR3 bases are TGTGCCAGCAGCCAAGCCACCATAAACACTGAAGCTTTCTTT. The rearrangement joins TRBV3-1 to TRBJ1-1; D call uncertain. The V end lost 1 base, the J end lost 2 bases, and 8 bases lay between the germline ends. Germline CDR1 LGHDT, CDR2 YNNKEL (reference sequence). The CDR3 is 14 amino acids.

V usage is TRBV7-9 and J usage is TRBJ1-2; D remains ambiguous. This CDR3 spans 16 amino acids. The ends were cut back, 5 bases at V and 0 bases at J, with 16 bases in the middle. The germline V gene has CDR1 SEHNR and CDR2 FQNEAQ (reference sequence). Written as DNA, the CDR3 is TGTGCCAGCAGCCCACGGCGAACACCGACTAACTATGGCTACACCTTC. Translated: CASSPRRTPTNYGYTF.

This clonotype occurred a few times. The chain's CDR3 is CASIEGYGYTF. In nucleotides, the CDR3 is TGCGCCAGCATCGAGGGTTATGGCTACACCTTC. The chain uses TRBV5-1 and TRBJ1-2, with D unresolved. This CDR3 contains 11 residues. Trimming stripped 6 bases from V and 5 bases from J, with 8 bases between. Germline CDR1 and CDR2: SGHRS and YFSETQ.

The table lists this clonotype with a few counts. The rearrangement links TRBV9 to TRBJ2-1, with D uncertain. Germline-derived CDR1 and CDR2 are SGDLS and YYNGEE. The V end lost 0 bases, the J end lost 5 bases, and 9 bases lay between the germline ends. The CDR3 consists of 14 residues. In DNA, the CDR3 is TGTGCCAGCAGCGTAGTACCGGAGAACAATGAGCAGTTCTTC. Translated, it gives CASSVVPENNEQFF.

This clonotype turned up a few times. The rearrangement links TRBV29-1 to TRBJ2-1; tentatively, D is TRBD1 or TRBD2 (5 bases each). Germline V gene data show CDR1 as SQVTM and CDR2 as ANQGSEA. Between the trimmed V and J ends, which lost 6 bases and 0 bases, there was a span of 12 bases. The length of the CDR3 is 14 residues. CDR3 loop: CSVRDRSSYNEQFF. CDR3 nucleotides: TGCAGCGTGAGGGACCGGAGCTCCTACAATGAGCAGTTCTTC.

The chain is built from TRBV7-2 and TRBJ1-2; D is unresolved. Germline V lookup: CDR1 SGHTA, CDR2 FQGNSA. Trimming left V 5 bases short and J 7 bases short, with 14 bases between. This CDR3 contains 13 residues. Here the CDR3 reads CASSVVTTGGYTF. The CDR3 coding sequence is TGTGCCAGCAGCGTAGTTACAACTGGTGGCTACACCTTC.

CDR3 sequence reads: CASSAVGLAGGSSYNEQYF. DNA for the CDR3: TGTGCCAGCAGCGCCGTGGGACTAGCGGGAGGCAGCTCCTACAATGAGCAGTACTTC. The chain employs TRBV7-9 and TRBJ2-1; 15 nucleotides align to TRBD2. The end of the DNA is better explained by TRBJ2-7, so the J call may be wrong. The germline gives CDR1 SEHNR, CDR2 FQNEAQ (reference sequence). This CDR3 has 19 residues.

Comment on this clonotype: One base away lies a much larger clone, so this may be a sequencing read error. The genes are TRBV25-1 and TRBJ2-5; D is undetermined. From germline, CDR1 is MGHDK and CDR2 SYGVNS. The CDR3 is 13 amino acids. Trimming left V 7 bases short and J 0 bases short, with 9 bases between. In DNA, the CDR3 is TGTGCCAGCATTTTCGGCTACCAAGAGACCCAGTACTTC. It encodes CASIFGYQETQYF.